This T cell receptor (beta chain) was found in a study of CD8 T cells in ankylosing spondylitis. V was clipped by 10 bases and J by 4 bases; unmatched bases: 2. Germline CDR1 is MDHEN and CDR2 is SYDVKM. The CDR3 has 13 residues. TCRdb called the 5' RACE reads again in MiXCR, with one record for every CDR3 protein. This table holds around 540,000 distinct CDR3 sequences, about 12% found once. Broader study findings: There was a TCR beta motif, made of several highly homologous variants, that appeared characteristic of ankylosing spondylitis blood.

A single count supports this clonotype. Its matching antigen is unknown. Input material: blood, either unsorted or a sorted T cell fraction (not recorded which). The chain is built from TRBV28 and TRBJ2-3; 13 positions match TRBD2. The sequence was obtained from a male donor with ankylosing spondylitis. The CDR3 sequence: CATGLAGADTQYF. CDR3 coding DNA: TGTGCCACCGGACTAGCGGGAGCAGATACGCAGTATTTT.